The rows below give T cell receptor beta chains drawn from one sample of a study of cytomegalovirus exposure and HLA in healthy donors. The protocol was immunoSEQ multiplex PCR, while the TCRdb copy is restricted to in-frame clones and leaves out a portion. The sample records roughly 98,000 clones, about 81% being singletons. Sequences were obtained from PBMCs. These receptors were collected from a man in his forties in good health and CMV-seronegative. The CDR3 runs from the conserved cysteine through the conserved F or W. The D gene is left open where the match is weak. Expanded clones get a size class; other rows say once, few or many, or leave the size out.

V gene: TRBV28; CDR3 length: 11; D gene: NA; J gene: TRBJ1-5; clone size: NA; CDR3 protein: CASGGGQPQHF; CDR3 DNA: TGTGCCAGCGGGGGAGGGCAGCCCCAGCATTTT
V gene: TRBV5-1; CDR3 length: 15; D gene: NA; J gene: TRBJ1-4; clone size: NA; CDR3 protein: CASSPGEGDSEKLFF; CDR3 DNA: TGCGCCAGCAGCCCCGGTGAAGGGGATTCGGAAAAACTGTTTTTT
V gene: TRBV6-1; CDR3 length: 10; D gene: NA; J gene: TRBJ2-1; clone size: NA; CDR3 protein: CASGHNEQFF; CDR3 DNA: TGTGCCAGCGGCCACAATGAGCAGTTCTTC
V gene: TRBV10-3; CDR3 length: 13; D gene: NA; J gene: TRBJ1-6; clone size: NA; CDR3 protein: CATGQPYNSPLHF; CDR3 DNA: TGTGCCACAGGACAGCCGTATAATTCACCCCTCCACTTT
V gene: TRBV28; CDR3 length: 16; D gene: NA; J gene: TRBJ2-7; clone size: few; CDR3 protein: CASSLAPRGTSYEQYF; CDR3 DNA: TGTGCCAGCAGTTTAGCCCCCCGGGGGACCTCCTACGAGCAGTACTTC
V gene: TRBV10-3; CDR3 length: 15; D gene: TRBD1; J gene: TRBJ1-1; clone size: NA; CDR3 protein: CAISGKDRGLFEAFF; CDR3 DNA: TGTGCCATCAGTGGAAAGGACAGGGGACTCTTCGAAGCTTTCTTT
V gene: TRBV5-1; CDR3 length: 15; D gene: TRBD1; J gene: TRBJ1-2; clone size: few; CDR3 protein: CASSLGTGGGYGYTF; CDR3 DNA: TGCGCCAGCAGCTTGGGAACAGGGGGCGGCTATGGCTACACCTTC
V gene: TRBV5-6; CDR3 length: 14; D gene: NA; J gene: TRBJ2-5; clone size: NA; CDR3 protein: CATGMAGRQETQYF; CDR3 DNA: TGTGCCACGGGGATGGCGGGGAGACAAGAGACCCAGTACTTC
V gene: TRBV7-6; CDR3 length: 13; D gene: TRBD1; J gene: TRBJ2-5; clone size: NA; CDR3 protein: CASSSDREKTQYF; CDR3 DNA: TGTGCCAGCAGCTCGGACAGGGAAAAGACCCAGTACTTC
V gene: TRBV2; CDR3 length: 14; D gene: TRBD2; J gene: TRBJ2-7; clone size: few; CDR3 protein: CASSVRRGAYEQYF; CDR3 DNA: TGTGCCAGCAGTGTACGGCGGGGGGCCTACGAGCAGTACTTC
V gene: TRBV5-1; CDR3 length: 14; D gene: TRBD1; J gene: TRBJ1-1; clone size: NA; CDR3 protein: CASSLGGTGAQAFF; CDR3 DNA: TGCGCCAGCAGCTTGGGGGGGACAGGCGCACAGGCTTTCTTT
V gene: TRBV7-9; CDR3 length: 15; D gene: TRBD1; J gene: TRBJ2-2; clone size: few; CDR3 protein: CASSSDRVVIGELFF; CDR3 DNA: TGTGCCAGCAGCAGTGACAGGGTAGTGATCGGGGAGCTGTTTTTT
V gene: TRBV5-6; CDR3 length: 13; D gene: TRBD1; J gene: TRBJ2-7; clone size: NA; CDR3 protein: CASSRDRGTEQYF; CDR3 DNA: TGTGCCAGCAGCCGGGACAGGGGGACTGAGCAGTACTTC
V gene: TRBV11-1; CDR3 length: 14; D gene: NA; J gene: TRBJ1-6; clone size: NA; CDR3 protein: CASSIDRYNSPLHF; CDR3 DNA: TGTGCCAGCAGTATCGACAGGTATAATTCACCCCTCCACTTT
V gene: TRBV5-4; CDR3 length: 16; D gene: TRBD1; J gene: TRBJ1-4; clone size: NA; CDR3 protein: CASSPGGRTGNEKLFF; CDR3 DNA: TGTGCCAGCAGCCCGGGGGGCAGGACAGGGAATGAAAAACTGTTTTTT
V gene: TRBV4-3; CDR3 length: 17; D gene: TRBD1; J gene: TRBJ1-2; clone size: NA; CDR3 protein: CASSQEIGNQGEDGYTF; CDR3 DNA: TGCGCCAGCAGCCAAGAGATTGGGAACCAGGGGGAGGATGGCTACACCTTC
V gene: TRBV10-1; CDR3 length: 13; D gene: NA; J gene: TRBJ1-1; clone size: once; CDR3 protein: CASSGDTHTEAFF; CDR3 DNA: TGCGCCAGCAGTGGAGACACTCACACTGAAGCTTTCTTT
V gene: TRBV4-1; CDR3 length: 17; D gene: TRBD2; J gene: TRBJ2-7; clone size: NA; CDR3 protein: CASSQTSGGTLSYEQYF; CDR3 DNA: TGCGCCAGCAGCCAGACTAGCGGGGGGACTCTATCCTACGAGCAGTACTTC
V gene: TRBV5-1; CDR3 length: 12; D gene: NA; J gene: TRBJ2-3; clone size: NA; CDR3 protein: CASSLARDTQYF; CDR3 DNA: TGCGCCAGCAGCTTGGCCCGGGATACGCAGTATTTT
V gene: TRBV30; CDR3 length: 15; D gene: NA; J gene: TRBJ1-6; clone size: NA; CDR3 protein: CAWSVSPTYNSPLHF; CDR3 DNA: TGTGCCTGGAGTGTAAGCCCGACTTATAATTCACCCCTCCACTTT
V gene: TRBV15; CDR3 length: 16; D gene: TRBD1; J gene: TRBJ2-7; clone size: NA; CDR3 protein: CATSRDIHGTGDEQYF; CDR3 DNA: TGTGCCACCAGCAGAGATATACATGGGACAGGGGACGAGCAGTACTTC
V gene: TRBV7-9; CDR3 length: 13; D gene: NA; J gene: TRBJ1-5; clone size: NA; CDR3 protein: CASSSTDNQPQHF; CDR3 DNA: TGTGCCAGCAGCTCGACAGACAATCAGCCCCAGCATTTT